Here is one TCR beta chain with its context. This clone was detected a few times. It has no known antigen specificity. It has no much larger one-base neighbor in the sample; base qualities were not kept. Including the terminal cysteine and phenylalanine, the CDR3 comprises 12 residues. The only DNA kept is the CDR3, 36 bases in frame from the first base. The V end loses 2 bases and the J end loses 8 bases, and a stretch of 7 bases separates them. CDR1 and CDR2 are drawn from the germline V gene: SNHLY, FYNNEI. No patient had received any treatment before thyroid surgery. Patient clinical samples collected from the early 2010s to the late 2010s were retrospectively analysed using T-cell receptor beta sequencing. This entry is derived from a study of metastatic and nonmetastatic thyroid tumors (dated by TCRdb to about 2020). With respect to the entire study: Repertoires from peripheral blood and from tumor or nodule tissue samples of malignant and benign thyroid patients were compared. General conclusions and limits of the study: In both blood and tumor samples, TCR beta diversity was reported to be significantly higher in malignant tumors than in benign nodules.

Receptors were amplified or captured by PCR. The sample was run on an Illumina HiSeq 4000. The TCR beta-chain CDR3 region of each patient was profiled by high-throughput sequencing. For the original study's pipeline: The researchers built a classifier to tell apart papillary thyroid cancer patients with distant metastasis, based on CDR3 differences among clinicopathological groups. The Shannon index was used to assess repertoire diversity, and the Morisita-Horn index was used to assess tumor-blood repertoire similarity. Clones were called with MiXCR by TCRdb after fastp trimmed the public reads at Q25, and only in-frame beta chains were retained. V and J calls and clone size were set by TCRdb, not the authors. The sample table contains around 21,000 clones; only one count was recorded for 37% of them. The top ten clones comprise 25% of the sample.

The clonotype comes from a female donor with papillary thyroid cancer or a benign thyroid nodule (not recorded which). Some clones in this sample may be carry-over from other donors' samples. The rearrangement joined TRBV2 to TRBJ2-1; the D gene is not confidently resolved. The material sequenced was tumor tissue. The CDR3 corresponds to CASSESEYEQFF. The DNA reads as follows: TGTGCCAGCAGTGAATCAGAATATGAGCAGTTCTTC.